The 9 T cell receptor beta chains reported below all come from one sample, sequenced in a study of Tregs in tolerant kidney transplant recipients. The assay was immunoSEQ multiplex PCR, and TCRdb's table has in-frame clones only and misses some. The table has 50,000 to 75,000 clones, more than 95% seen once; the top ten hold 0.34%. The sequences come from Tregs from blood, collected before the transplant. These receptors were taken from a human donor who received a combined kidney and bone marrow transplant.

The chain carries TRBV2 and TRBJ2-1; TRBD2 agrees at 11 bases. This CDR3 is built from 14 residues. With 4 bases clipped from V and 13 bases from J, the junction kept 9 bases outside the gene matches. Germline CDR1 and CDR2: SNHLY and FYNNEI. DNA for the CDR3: TGTGCCAGCAGTGTGAGGGTAGCGGGGGGGCCCCAGTTCTTC. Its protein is CASSVRVAGGPQFF.

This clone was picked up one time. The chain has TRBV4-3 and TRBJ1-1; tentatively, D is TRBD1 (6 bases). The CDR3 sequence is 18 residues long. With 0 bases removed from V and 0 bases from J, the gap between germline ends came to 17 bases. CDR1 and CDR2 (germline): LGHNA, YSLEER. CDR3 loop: CASSQEPLGQNMNTEAFF. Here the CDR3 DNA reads TGCGCCAGCAGCCAAGAGCCATTAGGACAGAATATGAACACTGAAGCTTTCTTT.

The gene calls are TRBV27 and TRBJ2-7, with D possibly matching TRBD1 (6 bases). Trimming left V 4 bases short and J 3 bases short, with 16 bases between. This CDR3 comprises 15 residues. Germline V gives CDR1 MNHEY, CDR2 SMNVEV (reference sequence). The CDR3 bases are TGTGCCAGCAGTTCCCTCCCCAGGGGAAGCTACGAGCAGTACTTC. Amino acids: CASSSLPRGSYEQYF.

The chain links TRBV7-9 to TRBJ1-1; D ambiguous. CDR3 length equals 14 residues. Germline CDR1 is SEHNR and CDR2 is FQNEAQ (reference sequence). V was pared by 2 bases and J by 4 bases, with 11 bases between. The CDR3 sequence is CASSLHEGATEAFF. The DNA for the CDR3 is TGTGCCAGCAGCTTACATGAGGGAGCCACTGAAGCTTTCTTT.

For the CDR3, the DNA is TGTGCCAGCAGTGACGGCTTCGGGACTGAAGCTTTCTTT. Translating it yields CASSDGFGTEAFF. The chain is built from TRBV6-4 and TRBJ1-1; no clear D gene. V was cut by 2 bases and J by 5 bases, with 9 bases left in between. CDR1 is MRHNA and CDR2 is SNTAGT in the germline V gene. CDR3 length: 13 amino acids.

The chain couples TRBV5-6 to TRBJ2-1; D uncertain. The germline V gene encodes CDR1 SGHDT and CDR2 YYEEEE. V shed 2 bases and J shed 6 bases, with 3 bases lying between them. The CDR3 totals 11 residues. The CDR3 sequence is CASSFGNEQFF. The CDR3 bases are TGTGCCAGCAGCTTCGGCAATGAGCAGTTCTTC. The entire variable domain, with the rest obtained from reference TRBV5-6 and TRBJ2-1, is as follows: DAGVTQSPTHLIKTRGQQVTLRCSPKSGHDTVSWYQQALGQGPQFIFQYYEEEERQRGNFPDRFSGHQFPNYSSELNVNALLLGDSALYLCASSFGNEQFFGPGTRLTVL.

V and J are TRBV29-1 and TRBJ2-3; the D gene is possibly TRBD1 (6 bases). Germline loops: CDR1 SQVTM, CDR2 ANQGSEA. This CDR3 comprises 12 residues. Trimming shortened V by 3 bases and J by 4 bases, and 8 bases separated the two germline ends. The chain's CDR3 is CSVDSGADTQYF. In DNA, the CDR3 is TGCAGCGTTGATTCAGGGGCAGATACGCAGTATTTT.

CDR3 sequence: CATDYRVAKNIQYF. DNA of the CDR3: TGTGCCACCGATTACAGGGTAGCCAAAAACATTCAGTACTTC. This sequence joins TRBV15 and TRBJ2-4; a weak D match, TRBD1 (6 bases). The CDR3 has 14 amino acids. Germline CDR1 is LNHNV and CDR2 is YYDKDF (reference sequence). Trimming stripped 8 bases from V and 0 bases from J, with 11 bases between.

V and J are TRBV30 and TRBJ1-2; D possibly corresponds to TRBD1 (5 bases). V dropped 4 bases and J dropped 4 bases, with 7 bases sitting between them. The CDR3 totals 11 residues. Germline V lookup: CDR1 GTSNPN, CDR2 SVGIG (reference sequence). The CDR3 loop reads CAWTGFYGYTF. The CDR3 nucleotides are TGTGCCTGGACAGGGTTCTATGGCTACACCTTC.